Shown below are 26 T cell receptor beta chains from a single sample sequenced in a study of CD8 T cells in ankylosing spondylitis. MiXCR, applied by TCRdb to the 5' RACE reads, yields one record per CDR3 protein. The repertoire holds more than 300,000 distinct CDR3 sequences, with approximately 10% as singletons. Sequencing was performed on blood, either unsorted or a sorted T cell fraction (not recorded which). The receptors derive from a female donor with ankylosing spondylitis or in good health (not recorded which).

This clonotype came up many times. The V gene is TRBV12-3 or TRBV12-4, the J gene TRBJ1-5, with D uncertain. The CDR3 consists of 15 residues. V gave up 2 bases and J gave up 0 bases, with 8 bases separating them. DNA for the CDR3: TGTGCCAGCAGTTTAATGGCAAATAGCAATCAGCCCCAGCATTTT. It translates to CASSLMANSNQPQHF.

This clonotype was counted between two and nine times. This chain joins TRBV5-1 and TRBJ2-1, with 8 positions matching TRBD2. The V gene's germline CDR1 is SGHRS and CDR2 YFSETQ. V dropped 2 bases and J dropped 7; count of bases not matched to a gene: 5. CDR3 length equals 14 residues. DNA of the CDR3: TGCGCCAGCAGCTTCCAGACTAGCGTGAATGAGCAGTTCTTC. Its protein is CASSFQTSVNEQFF.

The genes are TRBV6-5 and TRBJ1-5, with D unresolved. The V gene's germline CDR1 is MNHEY and CDR2 SVGAGI. CDR3 size: 17 residues. The V end lost 0 bases, the J end lost 6 bases, and 18 bases lay between the germline ends. CDR3 protein: CASSYSPGPASGQPQHF. The CDR3 region has the DNA TGTGCCAGCAGTTACTCCCCGGGCCCTGCAAGCGGTCAGCCCCAGCATTTT.

This clonotype was recorded at least ten times. The V call is TRBV12-3 or TRBV12-4, the J call TRBJ2-2; D uncertain. Trimming shortened V by 7 bases and J by 4 bases, and 16 bases separated the two germline ends. The CDR3 sequence is 15 residues long. Here the CDR3 DNA reads TGTGCCAGCACGATGACTGGAAAACCCACCGGGGAGCTGTTTTTT. Protein product: CASTMTGKPTGELFF.

The table lists this clonotype with a few counts. This sequence joins TRBV3-1 and TRBJ2-1, with TRBD1 matching over 9 bases. The CDR3 length is 19 residues. After removal of 0 bases from V and 0 bases from J, the junction contained 9 bases not matched to a gene. Germline CDR1 and CDR2: LGHDT and YNNKEL (reference sequence). The CDR3 DNA is TGTGCCAGCAGCCAAGATGAAGGACAGGGGACCAGCTCCTACAATGAGCAGTTCTTC. Translation gives CASSQDEGQGTSSYNEQFF.

The sample holds many counts of this clonotype. The chain combines TRBV19 with TRBJ1-5; 7 bases match TRBD1. The CDR3 is 19 residues long. Trimming took 1 base from V and 0 from J; bases not matched to a gene: 12. Germline loops: CDR1 LNHDA, CDR2 SQIVND (reference sequence). CDR3 sequence reads: CASSIVKQGPEYSNQPQHF. The CDR3 nucleotides are TGTGCCAGTAGTATAGTCAAACAGGGGCCTGAGTATAGCAATCAGCCCCAGCATTTT.

This clonotype came up a few times. V and J are TRBV7-6 and TRBJ1-5; perhaps TRBD1 as D (5 bases). V was cut by 6 bases and J by 4 bases, with 10 bases left in between. Germline assignment: CDR1 SGHVS and CDR2 FNYEAQ. CDR3 length: 13 residues. CDR3 residues: CASRAGTNQPQHF. In nucleotides, the CDR3 is TGTGCCAGCAGGGCTGGGACTAATCAGCCCCAGCATTTT.

This clonotype was detected ten times or more. The chain links TRBV12-3 or TRBV12-4 to TRBJ2-5; D is possibly TRBD2 (6 bases). Trimming stripped 2 bases from V and 4 bases from J, with 11 bases between. This CDR3 is 14 amino acids long. The CDR3 DNA is TGTGCCAGCAGTTTACGGGGAGGAGGAGAGACCCAGTACTTC. Amino acids: CASSLRGGGETQYF.

Many counts were recorded for this clonotype. J is TRBJ2-7 and V is TRBV11-2; 11 bases fit TRBD1. This CDR3 comprises 15 residues. Trimming at V came to 2 bases and at J to 3 bases, leaving 3 bases not matched to a gene. Per the germline V gene, CDR1 is SGHAT and CDR2 is FQNNGV. CDR3 region: CASSLLGTGGYEQYF. For the CDR3, the DNA is TGTGCCAGCAGCTTACTAGGGACAGGGGGCTACGAGCAGTACTTC.

This sequence joins TRBV12-3 or TRBV12-4 and TRBJ2-1; D might be TRBD2 (5 bases). The CDR3 runs 13 residues. V dropped 5 bases and J dropped 7 bases, with 12 bases sitting between them. CDR3 region: CASSLGAANEQFF. The CDR3 bases are TGTGCCAGCAGTCTCGGAGCGGCGAATGAGCAGTTCTTC.

This clonotype came up many times. V usage is TRBV5-1 and J usage is TRBJ2-3, with 8 nucleotides matching TRBD1. Per the germline V gene, CDR1 is SGHRS and CDR2 is YFSETQ. V shed 5 bases, J shed 4 bases, and the junction held 9 bases outside the gene matches. The CDR3 spans 15 residues. CDR3 nucleotides: TGCGCCAGCAGACGACAGGGGATTGGCGCAGATACGCAGTATTTT. This encodes CASRRQGIGADTQYF.

In regard to this clonotype: A much larger clone differs from this one at a single base, so this may be a read error. This is likely a read error, given that the CDR3 carries no conserved phenylalanine or tryptophan at its end. CDR3 DNA sequence: TGTGCCAGCAGTCTTTCCGGGACAGGGTACTATGGCTACACCTAC. As protein: CASSLSGTGYYGYTY. The rearrangement joins TRBV12-3 or TRBV12-4 to TRBJ1-2; 9 positions agree with TRBD1. The ends lost 5 bases at V and 3 bases at J; junction bases unmatched: 7. This CDR3 comprises 15 residues.

The chain has TRBV4-3 and TRBJ2-7; maybe TRBD1 (6 bases). The V gene lost 0 bases and the J gene lost 6 bases, with 12 bases spanning the gap. The CDR3 contains 14 residues. The germline V gene has CDR1 LGHNA and CDR2 YSLEER. The CDR3 bases are TGCGCCAGCAGCCAAGAAGGGGGACGACGCGAGCAGTACTTC. Its translation is CASSQEGGRREQYF.

This chain joins TRBV7-9 and TRBJ1-5; D ambiguous. The CDR3 totals 12 residues. The germline V gene encodes CDR1 SEHNR and CDR2 FQNEAQ (reference sequence). V shed 5 bases and J shed 3 bases, with 5 bases lying between them. CDR3 protein: CASSNDNQPQHF. The CDR3 DNA is TGTGCCAGCAGCAACGACAATCAGCCCCAGCATTTT.

This clonotype was detected a few times. The V gene is TRBV27, the J gene TRBJ2-6; perhaps TRBD2 as D (7 bases). Germline assignment: CDR1 MNHEY and CDR2 SMNVEV (reference sequence). The V and J ends lost 5 bases and 14 bases respectively, with 16 bases between them. The CDR3 runs to 13 residues. The CDR3 loop reads CASSRGGAAILTF. The CDR3 DNA reads as TGTGCCAGCAGTCGTGGGGGGGCAGCTATCCTGACTTTC.

This clonotype turned up a few times. The rearrangement links TRBV20-1 to TRBJ1-2; D call uncertain. V was clipped by 0 bases and J by 5 bases, with 16 bases between them. Germline V gene data show CDR1 as DFQATT and CDR2 as SNEGSKA (reference sequence). This CDR3 is built from 15 residues. The CDR3 region is CSARESGGSDYGYTF. In DNA form, the CDR3 reads TGCAGTGCTAGAGAGTCGGGTGGGTCAGATTATGGCTACACCTTC.

This clonotype was detected many times. V usage is TRBV30 and J usage is TRBJ1-1; possible D gene TRBD1, 6 bases. Germline V CDR1 and CDR2: GTSNPN, SVGIG (reference sequence). This CDR3 comprises 15 residues. V dropped 1 base and J dropped 1 base, with 13 bases sitting between them. This CDR3 is CAWSGTGRGNTEAFF. CDR3 coding DNA: TGTGCCTGGAGTGGCACAGGGAGGGGGAACACTGAAGCTTTCTTT.

This clonotype was detected many times. The CDR3 sequence: CASSLDGTDYGYTF. The CDR3 region has the DNA TGTGCCAGCAGCTTAGATGGGACAGACTATGGCTACACCTTC. The V call is TRBV7-9, the J call TRBJ1-2; 7 bases map to TRBD1. With V trimmed by 1 base and J by 3 bases, 2 bases remained unmatched. The CDR3 loop spans 14 amino acids. In germline, CDR1 is SEHNR, CDR2 FQNEAQ (reference sequence). The full variable domain, its missing parts supplied by reference TRBV7-9 and TRBJ1-2, is DTGVSQNPRHKITKRGQNVTFRCDPISEHNRLYWYRQTLGQGPEFLTYFQNEAQLEKSRLLSDRFSAERPKGSFSTLEIQRTEQGDSAMYLCASSLDGTDYGYTFGSGTRLTVV.

The chain uses TRBV3-1 and TRBJ1-1, with D perhaps matching TRBD1 (5 bases). CDR3 length equals 15 residues. Trimming pared 2 bases from V and 1 base from J, leaving 11 bases between. CDR1 and CDR2 from the germline V gene are LGHDT and YNNKEL (reference sequence). CDR3 residues: CASSQLGRGNTEAFF. Here the CDR3 DNA reads TGTGCCAGCAGCCAATTGGGGCGCGGGAACACTGAAGCTTTCTTT.

This clonotype was seen many times. DNA for the CDR3: TGTGCCAGCAGTTTTTTTGGTTATCACAATGAGCAGTTCTTC. This sequence encodes CASSFFGYHNEQFF. This sequence joins TRBV12-3 or TRBV12-4 and TRBJ2-1; D ambiguous. The CDR3 extends over 14 amino acids. Trimming shortened V by 3 bases and J by 5 bases, and 11 bases separated the two germline ends.

This clonotype was picked up a small number of times. This rearrangement joins TRBV7-8 to TRBJ1-2, with D possibly matching TRBD1 (6 bases). Trimming took 3 bases from V and 7 from J, leaving 15 bases between them. Per germline, CDR1 SGHVS and CDR2 FQNEAQ. This CDR3 has 14 residues. In DNA, the CDR3 is TGTGCCAGCAGCTTGACAGGCAGTAGCGGTGGCTACACCTTC. It translates to CASSLTGSSGGYTF.

The sample holds a few counts of this clonotype. V is TRBV11-3 and J is TRBJ2-2, with D uncertain. V was clipped by 5 bases and J by 7 bases, with 11 bases between them. There are 13 residues in the CDR3. Germline V gives CDR1 SGHNT, CDR2 YENEEA. CDR3 residues: CASSPRTRGELFF. CDR3 sequence (DNA): TGTGCCAGCAGCCCGCGGACCCGCGGGGAGCTGTTTTTT.

V and J are TRBV20-1 and TRBJ1-4, with TRBD1 identical over 7 bases. J was trimmed by 4 bases and V by 0 bases; bases with no gene match: 8. This CDR3 spans 16 amino acids. Germline lookup yields CDR1 DFQATT and CDR2 SNEGSKA (reference sequence). The CDR3 loop is CSARETGRRINEKLFF. The CDR3 nucleotides are TGCAGTGCTAGAGAGACAGGGCGGAGGATTAATGAAAAACTGTTTTTT.

The table lists this clonotype with a few counts. The chain carries TRBV4-2 and TRBJ2-7, with D perhaps matching TRBD2 (6 bases). This CDR3 region has 14 residues. The V and J ends lost 3 bases and 6 bases respectively, with 15 bases between them. Germline V gives CDR1 LGHNA, CDR2 YNFKEQ. The CDR3, as DNA: TGTGCCAGCAGCCAGGGGGGAGCCGCCCCCGAGCAGTACTTC. Its translation is CASSQGGAAPEQYF.

The chain combines TRBV6-2 or TRBV6-3 with TRBJ1-2; no clear D gene. The ends were cut back, 6 bases at V and 0 bases at J, with 5 bases in the middle. The CDR3 totals 12 residues. Germline CDR1 MNHEY, CDR2 SVGEGT. The CDR3 protein is CASSNSNYGYTF. The CDR3 bases are TGTGCCAGCAGCAACTCTAACTATGGCTACACCTTC.

The genes are TRBV7-2 and TRBJ2-7; TRBD2 aligns across 11 bases. Germline assignment: CDR1 SGHTA and CDR2 FQGNSA. With V trimmed by 1 base and J by 2 bases, 1 base remained unmatched. This CDR3 has 15 residues. CDR3 nucleotide sequence: TGTGCCAGCAGCTTAGAACTAGCGGGGGCCTACGAGCAGTACTTC. This codes for CASSLELAGAYEQYF.